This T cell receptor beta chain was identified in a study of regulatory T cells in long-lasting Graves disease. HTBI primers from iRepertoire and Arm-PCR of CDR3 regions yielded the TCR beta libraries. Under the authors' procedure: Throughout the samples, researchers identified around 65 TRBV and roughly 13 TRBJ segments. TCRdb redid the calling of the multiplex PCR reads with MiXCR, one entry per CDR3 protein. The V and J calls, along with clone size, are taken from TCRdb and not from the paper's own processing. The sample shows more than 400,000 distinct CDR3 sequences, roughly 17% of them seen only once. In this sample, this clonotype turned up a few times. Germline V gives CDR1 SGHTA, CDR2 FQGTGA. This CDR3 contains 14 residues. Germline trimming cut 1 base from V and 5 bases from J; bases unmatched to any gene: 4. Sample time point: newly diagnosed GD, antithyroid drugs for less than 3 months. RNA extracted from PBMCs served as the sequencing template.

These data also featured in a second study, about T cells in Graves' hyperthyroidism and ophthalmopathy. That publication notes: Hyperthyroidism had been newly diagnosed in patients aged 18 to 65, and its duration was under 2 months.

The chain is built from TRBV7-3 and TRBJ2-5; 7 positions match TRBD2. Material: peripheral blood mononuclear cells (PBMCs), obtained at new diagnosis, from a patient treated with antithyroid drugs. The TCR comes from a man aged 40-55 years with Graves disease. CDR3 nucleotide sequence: TGTGCCAGCAGCTTAAATGGGGGGGGGGAGACCCAGTACTTC. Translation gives CASSLNGGGETQYF.